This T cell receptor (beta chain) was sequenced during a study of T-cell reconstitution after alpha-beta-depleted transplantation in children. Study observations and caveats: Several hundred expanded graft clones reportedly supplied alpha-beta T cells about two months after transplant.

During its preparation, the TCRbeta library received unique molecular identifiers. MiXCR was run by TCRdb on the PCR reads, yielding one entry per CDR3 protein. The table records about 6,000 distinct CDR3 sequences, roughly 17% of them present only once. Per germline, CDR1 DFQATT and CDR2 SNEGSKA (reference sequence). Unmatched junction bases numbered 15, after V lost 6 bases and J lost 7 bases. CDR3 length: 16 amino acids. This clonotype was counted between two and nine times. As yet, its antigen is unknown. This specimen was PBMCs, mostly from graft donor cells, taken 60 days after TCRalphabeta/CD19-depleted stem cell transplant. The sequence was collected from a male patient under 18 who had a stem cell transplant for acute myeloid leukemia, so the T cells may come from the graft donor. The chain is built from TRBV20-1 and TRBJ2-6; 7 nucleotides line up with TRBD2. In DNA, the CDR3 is TGCAGTGCCCCCCCTGGGGGGGGTGCAGGCGCCAACGTCCTGACTTTC. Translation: CSAPPGGGAGANVLTF.